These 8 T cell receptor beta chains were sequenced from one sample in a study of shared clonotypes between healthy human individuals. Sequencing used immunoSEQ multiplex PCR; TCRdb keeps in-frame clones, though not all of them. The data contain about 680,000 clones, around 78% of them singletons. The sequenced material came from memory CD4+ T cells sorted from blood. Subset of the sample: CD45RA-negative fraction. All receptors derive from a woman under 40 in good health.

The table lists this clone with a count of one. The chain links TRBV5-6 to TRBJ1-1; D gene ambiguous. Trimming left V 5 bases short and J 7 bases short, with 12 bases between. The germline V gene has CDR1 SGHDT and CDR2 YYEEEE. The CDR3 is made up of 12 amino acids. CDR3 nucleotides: TGTGCCAGCAGTCCTCATTTGTTTGAAGCTTTCTTT. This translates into CASSPHLFEAFF.

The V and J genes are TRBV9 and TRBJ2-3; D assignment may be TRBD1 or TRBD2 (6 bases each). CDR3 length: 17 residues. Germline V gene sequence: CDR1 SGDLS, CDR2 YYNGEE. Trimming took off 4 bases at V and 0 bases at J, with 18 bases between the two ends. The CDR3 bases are TGTGCCAGCAGCCCGCCCGGGGGCGGAAAGAGCACAGATACGCAGTATTTT. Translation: CASSPPGGGKSTDTQYF.

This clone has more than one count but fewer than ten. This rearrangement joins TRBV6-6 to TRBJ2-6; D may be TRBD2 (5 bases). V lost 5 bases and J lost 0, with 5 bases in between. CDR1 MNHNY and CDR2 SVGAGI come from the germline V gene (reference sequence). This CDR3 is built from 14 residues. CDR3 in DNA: TGTGCCAGCAGTGCGGGCTCTGGGGCCAACGTCCTGACTTTC. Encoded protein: CASSAGSGANVLTF.

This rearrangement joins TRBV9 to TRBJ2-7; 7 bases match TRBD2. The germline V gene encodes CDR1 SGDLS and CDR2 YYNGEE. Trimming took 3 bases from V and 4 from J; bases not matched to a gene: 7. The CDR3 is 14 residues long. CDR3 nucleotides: TGTGCCAGCAGCGAAAATTCGGGAGGTTACGAGCAGTACTTC. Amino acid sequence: CASSENSGGYEQYF.

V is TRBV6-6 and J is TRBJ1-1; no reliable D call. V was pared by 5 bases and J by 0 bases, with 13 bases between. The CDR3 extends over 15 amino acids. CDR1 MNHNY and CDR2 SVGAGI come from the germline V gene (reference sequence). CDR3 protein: CASSLQSLLNTEAFF. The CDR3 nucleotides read TGTGCCAGCAGTCTCCAGTCCCTCCTGAACACTGAAGCTTTCTTT.

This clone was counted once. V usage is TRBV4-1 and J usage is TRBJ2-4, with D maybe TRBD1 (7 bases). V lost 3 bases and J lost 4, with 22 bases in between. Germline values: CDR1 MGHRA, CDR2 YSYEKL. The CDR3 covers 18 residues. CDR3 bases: TGCGCCAGCAGCCACGGGAGACAGGGTCCCCCAAATAAAAACATTCAGTACTTC. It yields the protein CASSHGRQGPPNKNIQYF.

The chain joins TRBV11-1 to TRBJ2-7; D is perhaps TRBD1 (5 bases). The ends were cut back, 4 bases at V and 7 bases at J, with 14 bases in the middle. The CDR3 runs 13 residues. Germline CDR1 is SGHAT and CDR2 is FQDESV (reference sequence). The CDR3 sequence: CASSSIRGREQYF. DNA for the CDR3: TGTGCCAGCAGCTCAATTAGGGGTCGGGAGCAGTACTTC.

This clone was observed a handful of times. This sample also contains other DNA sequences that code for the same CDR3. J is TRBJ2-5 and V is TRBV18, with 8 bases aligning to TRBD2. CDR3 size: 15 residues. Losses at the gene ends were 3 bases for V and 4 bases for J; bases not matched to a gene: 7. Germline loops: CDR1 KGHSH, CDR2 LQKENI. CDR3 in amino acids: CASSPTSGRGETQYF. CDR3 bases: TGTGCCAGCTCACCCACTAGCGGACGAGGAGAGACCCAGTACTTC.